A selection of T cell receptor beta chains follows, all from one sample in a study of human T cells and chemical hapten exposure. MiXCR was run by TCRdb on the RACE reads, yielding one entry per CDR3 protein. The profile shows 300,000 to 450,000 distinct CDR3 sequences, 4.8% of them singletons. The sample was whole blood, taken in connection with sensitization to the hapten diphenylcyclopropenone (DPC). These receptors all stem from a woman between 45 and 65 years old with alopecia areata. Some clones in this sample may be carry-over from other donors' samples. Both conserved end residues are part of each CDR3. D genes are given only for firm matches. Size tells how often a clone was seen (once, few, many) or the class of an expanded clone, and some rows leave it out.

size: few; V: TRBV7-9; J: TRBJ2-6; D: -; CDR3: CASSSDRRTFSGANVLTF; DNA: TGTGCCAGCAGCTCCGACCGAAGGACCTTCTCTGGGGCCAACGTCCTGACTTTC
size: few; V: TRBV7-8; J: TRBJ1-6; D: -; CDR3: CASSPPTGGNSPLHF; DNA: TGTGCCAGCAGCCCCCCAACGGGGGGAAATTCACCCCTCCACTTT
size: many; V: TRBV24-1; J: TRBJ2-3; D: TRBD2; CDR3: CATSGTSGGTDTQYF; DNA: TGTGCCACCAGTGGCACTAGCGGGGGTACAGATACGCAGTATTTT
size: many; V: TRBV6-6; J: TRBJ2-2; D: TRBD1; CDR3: CASRATGAGELFF; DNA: TGTGCCAGCAGGGCGACAGGGGCCGGGGAGCTGTTTTTT
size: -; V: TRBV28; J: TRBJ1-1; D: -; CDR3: CASRLRDTEAFF; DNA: TGTGCCAGCCGCTTAAGGGACACTGAAGCTTTCTTT
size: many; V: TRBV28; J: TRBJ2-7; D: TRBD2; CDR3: CASSLGLASLEQYF; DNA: TGTGCCAGCAGTTTGGGACTAGCGAGTCTCGAGCAGTACTTC
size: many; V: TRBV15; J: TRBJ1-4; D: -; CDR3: CATSPTLWEKLFF; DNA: TGTGCCACCAGCCCGACGCTTTGGGAAAAACTGTTTTTT
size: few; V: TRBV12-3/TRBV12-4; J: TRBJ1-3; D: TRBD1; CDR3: CASSLVPDRGGNTIYF; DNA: TGTGCCAGCAGTTTAGTCCCTGACAGGGGAGGAAACACCATATATTTT
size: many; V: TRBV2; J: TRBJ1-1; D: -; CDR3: CASNGGAEAFF; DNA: TGTGCCAGCAATGGAGGGGCTGAAGCTTTCTTT
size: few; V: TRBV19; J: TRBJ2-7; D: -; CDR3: CASSIGLSNYEQYF; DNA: TGTGCCAGTAGTATTGGTCTATCGAACTACGAGCAGTACTTC
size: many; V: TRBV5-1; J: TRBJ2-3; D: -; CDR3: CASSLYTDTQYF; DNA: TGTGCCAGCAGCTTATACACAGATACGCAGTATTTT
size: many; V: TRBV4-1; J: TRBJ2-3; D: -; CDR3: CASSQVVGSTTDTQYF; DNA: TGCGCCAGCAGCCAGGTTGTGGGATCAACCACAGATACGCAGTATTTT